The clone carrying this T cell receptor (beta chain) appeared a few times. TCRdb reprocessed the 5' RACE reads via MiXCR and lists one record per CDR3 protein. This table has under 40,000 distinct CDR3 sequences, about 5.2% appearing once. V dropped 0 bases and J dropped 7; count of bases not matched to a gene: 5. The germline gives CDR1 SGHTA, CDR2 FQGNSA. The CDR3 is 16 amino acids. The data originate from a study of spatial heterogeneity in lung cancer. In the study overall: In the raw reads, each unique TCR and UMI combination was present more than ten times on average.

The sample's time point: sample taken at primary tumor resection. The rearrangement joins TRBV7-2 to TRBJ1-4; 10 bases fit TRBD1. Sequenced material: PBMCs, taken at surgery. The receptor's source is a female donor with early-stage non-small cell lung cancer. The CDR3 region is CASSLAQGTGVEKLFF. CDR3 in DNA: TGTGCCAGCAGCTTAGCGCAGGGGACAGGGGTTGAAAAACTGTTTTTT.